This TCR beta chain was captured by sequencing in a study of blood T cell repertoires in COVID-19. Study-level background: Material from acute and convalescent COVID-19 was sourced from the United States, Italy and Spain. T cells, B-cell-depleted T cells, or PBMCs supplied cDNA or gDNA.

The length of the CDR3 is 14 residues. After removal of 3 bases from V and 8 bases from J, the junction contained 9 bases not matched to a gene. Germline lookup yields CDR1 DFQATT and CDR2 SNEGSKA (reference sequence). Participant-given clinical history determined each cohort assignment. How the authors handled the data: Nucleated cell number was recorded as an estimate derived from reference gene primer amplification. Data came from immunoSEQ multiplex PCR; TCRdb stores just in-frame clones and leaves some out. V, J and clone size are taken as reported in that table, and D and trimming were inferred from the DNA itself. Counted here are about 210,000 clones, about four fifths occurring once; the ten biggest clones make up 8.9%.

Material: PBMCs or T cells enriched from blood (not recorded which). The V and J genes are TRBV20-1 and TRBJ1-2; 10 nucleotides match TRBD1. The source is a woman aged 45-65 years with acute COVID-19. The CDR3 bases are TGCAGTGCTAGTTGGGACAGGGGCGCTGGGGGCTACACCTTC. Its protein product is CSASWDRGAGGYTF.